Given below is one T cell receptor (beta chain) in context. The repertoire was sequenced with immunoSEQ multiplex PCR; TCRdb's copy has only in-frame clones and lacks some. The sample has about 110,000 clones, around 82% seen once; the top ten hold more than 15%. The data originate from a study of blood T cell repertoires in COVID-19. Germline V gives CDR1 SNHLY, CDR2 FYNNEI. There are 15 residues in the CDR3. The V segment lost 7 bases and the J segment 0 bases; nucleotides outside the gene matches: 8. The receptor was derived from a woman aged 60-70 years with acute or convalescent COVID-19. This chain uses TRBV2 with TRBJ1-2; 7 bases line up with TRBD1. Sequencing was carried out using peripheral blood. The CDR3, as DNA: TGTGCCAGCACCCTTGAGGGGGCTCCTAACTATGGCTACACCTTC. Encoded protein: CASTLEGAPNYGYTF.